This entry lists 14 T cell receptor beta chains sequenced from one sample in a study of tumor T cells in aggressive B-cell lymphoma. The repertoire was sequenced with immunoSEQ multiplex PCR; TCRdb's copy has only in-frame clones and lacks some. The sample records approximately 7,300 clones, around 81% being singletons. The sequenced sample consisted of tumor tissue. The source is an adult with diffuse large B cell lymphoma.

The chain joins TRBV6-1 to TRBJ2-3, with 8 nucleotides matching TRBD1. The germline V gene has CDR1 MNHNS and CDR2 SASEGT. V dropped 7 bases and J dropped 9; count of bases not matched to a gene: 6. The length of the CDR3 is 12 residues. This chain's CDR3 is CASTGGEPTQYF. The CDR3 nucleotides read TGTGCCAGCACAGGGGGCGAGCCCACGCAGTATTTT.

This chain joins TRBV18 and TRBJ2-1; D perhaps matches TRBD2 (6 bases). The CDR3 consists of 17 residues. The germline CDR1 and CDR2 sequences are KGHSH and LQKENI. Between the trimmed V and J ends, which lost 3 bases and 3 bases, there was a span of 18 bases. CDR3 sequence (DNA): TGTGCCAGCTCACCCCAGGCCTTTAGGAGGGGCTACAATGAGCAGTTCTTC. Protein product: CASSPQAFRRGYNEQFF.

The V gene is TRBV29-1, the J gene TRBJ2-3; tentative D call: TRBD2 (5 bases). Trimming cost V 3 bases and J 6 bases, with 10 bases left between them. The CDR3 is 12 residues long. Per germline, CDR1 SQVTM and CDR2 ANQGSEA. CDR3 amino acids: CSVDRQRDTQYF. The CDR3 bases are TGCAGCGTTGATAGGCAGCGGGATACGCAGTATTTT.

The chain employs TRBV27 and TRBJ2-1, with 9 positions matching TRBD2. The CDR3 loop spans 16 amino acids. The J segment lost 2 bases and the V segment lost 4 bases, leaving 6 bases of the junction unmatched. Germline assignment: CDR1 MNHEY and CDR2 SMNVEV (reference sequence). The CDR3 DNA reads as TGTGCCAGCAGTTCCGTTAGCGGGAGCCCCTACAATGAGCAGTTCTTC. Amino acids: CASSSVSGSPYNEQFF.

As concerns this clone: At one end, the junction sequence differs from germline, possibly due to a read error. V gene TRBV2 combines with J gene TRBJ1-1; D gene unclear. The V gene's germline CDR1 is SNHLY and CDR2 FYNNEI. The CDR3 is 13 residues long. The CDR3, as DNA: TGTGCCAGCAGGGGCTTGAAGAACTCTGAAGCTTTCTTT. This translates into CASRGLKNSEAFF.

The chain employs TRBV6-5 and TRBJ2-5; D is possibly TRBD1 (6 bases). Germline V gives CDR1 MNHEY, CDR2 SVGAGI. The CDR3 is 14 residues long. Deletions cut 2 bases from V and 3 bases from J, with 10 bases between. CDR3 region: CASSYGDTKETQYF. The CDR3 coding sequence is TGTGCCAGCAGTTACGGGGACACAAAAGAGACCCAGTACTTC.

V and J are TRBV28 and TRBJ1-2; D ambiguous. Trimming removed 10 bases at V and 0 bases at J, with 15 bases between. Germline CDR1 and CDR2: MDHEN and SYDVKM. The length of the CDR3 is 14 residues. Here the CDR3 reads CATQFVGANYGYTF. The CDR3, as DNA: TGTGCCACCCAATTCGTGGGAGCTAACTATGGCTACACCTTC.

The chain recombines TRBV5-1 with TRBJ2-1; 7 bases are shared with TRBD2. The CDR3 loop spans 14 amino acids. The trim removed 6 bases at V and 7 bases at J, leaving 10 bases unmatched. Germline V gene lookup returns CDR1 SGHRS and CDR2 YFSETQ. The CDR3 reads CASTLAGVSNEQFF. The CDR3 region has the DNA TGCGCCAGCACCCTGGCGGGAGTGAGTAATGAGCAGTTCTTC.

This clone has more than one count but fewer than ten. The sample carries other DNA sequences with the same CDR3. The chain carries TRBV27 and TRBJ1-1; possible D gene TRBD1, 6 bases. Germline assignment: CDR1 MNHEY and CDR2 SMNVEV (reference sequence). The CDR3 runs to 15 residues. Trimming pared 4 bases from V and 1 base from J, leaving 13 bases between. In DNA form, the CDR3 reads TGTGCCAGCAGTTCCGTCGGACAGCCGAACACTGAAGCTTTCTTT. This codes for CASSSVGQPNTEAFF.

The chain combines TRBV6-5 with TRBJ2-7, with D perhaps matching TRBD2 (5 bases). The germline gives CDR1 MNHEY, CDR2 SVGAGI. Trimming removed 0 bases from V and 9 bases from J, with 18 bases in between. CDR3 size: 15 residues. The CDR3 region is CASSYSRRSNPAQYF. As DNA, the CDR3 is TGTGCCAGCAGTTACTCGCGGAGGTCAAATCCCGCGCAGTACTTC.

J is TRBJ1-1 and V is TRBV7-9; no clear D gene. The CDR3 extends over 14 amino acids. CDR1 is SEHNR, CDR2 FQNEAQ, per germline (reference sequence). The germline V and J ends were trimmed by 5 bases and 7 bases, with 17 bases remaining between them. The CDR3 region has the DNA TGTGCCAGCAGCGCCCCTACCCAAGCGGGTGAAGCTTTCTTT. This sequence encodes CASSAPTQAGEAFF.

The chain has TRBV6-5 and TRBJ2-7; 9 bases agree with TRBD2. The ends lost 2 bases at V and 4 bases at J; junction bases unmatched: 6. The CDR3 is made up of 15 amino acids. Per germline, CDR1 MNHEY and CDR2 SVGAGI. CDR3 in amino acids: CASSYGRGRVYEQYF. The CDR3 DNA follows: TGTGCCAGCAGTTACGGTCGCGGGAGGGTGTACGAGCAGTACTTC.

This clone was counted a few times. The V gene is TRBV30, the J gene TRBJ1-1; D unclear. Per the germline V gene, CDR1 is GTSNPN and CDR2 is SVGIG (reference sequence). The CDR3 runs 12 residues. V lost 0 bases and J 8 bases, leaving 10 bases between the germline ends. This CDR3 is CAWSVSGIEAFF. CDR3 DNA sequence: TGTGCCTGGAGTGTTTCGGGGATAGAAGCTTTCTTT.

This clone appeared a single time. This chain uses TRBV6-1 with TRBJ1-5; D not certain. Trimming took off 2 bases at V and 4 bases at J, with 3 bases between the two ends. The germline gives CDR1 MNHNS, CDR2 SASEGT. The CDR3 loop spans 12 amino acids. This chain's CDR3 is CASSEPNQPQHF. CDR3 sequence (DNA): TGTGCCAGCAGTGAACCGAATCAGCCCCAGCATTTT.